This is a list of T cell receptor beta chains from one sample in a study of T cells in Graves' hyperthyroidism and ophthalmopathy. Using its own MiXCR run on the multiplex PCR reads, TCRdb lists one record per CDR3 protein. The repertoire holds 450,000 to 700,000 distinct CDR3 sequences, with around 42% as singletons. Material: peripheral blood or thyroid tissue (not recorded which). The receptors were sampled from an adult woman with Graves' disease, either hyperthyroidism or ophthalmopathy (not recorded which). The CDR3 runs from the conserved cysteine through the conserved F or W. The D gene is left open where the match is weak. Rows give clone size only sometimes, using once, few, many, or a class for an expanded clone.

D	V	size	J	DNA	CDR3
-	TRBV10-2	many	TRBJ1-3	TGCGCCAGCGCGGTGGGGTACTCTGGAAACACCATATATTTT	CASAVGYSGNTIYF
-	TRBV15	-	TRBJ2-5	TGTGCCAGCAGCCCCGTGGGCGCCGGCCCCCAAGAGACCCAGTACTTC	CASSPVGAGPQETQYF
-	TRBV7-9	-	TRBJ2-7	TGTGCCGGCAGCTCCTCCTCCTACGAGCAGTACTTC	CAGSSSSYEQYF
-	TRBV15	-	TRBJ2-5	TGTGCCACCAGCAGCGGGGGACAGCTCCAAGAGACCCAGTACTTC	CATSSGGQLQETQYF
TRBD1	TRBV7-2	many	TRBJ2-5	TGTGCCAGCAGCGCGAACTCAGGGGGCGTTGAGACCCAGTACTTC	CASSANSGGVETQYF
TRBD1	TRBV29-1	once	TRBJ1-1	TGCAGCGTTGTGGGTCCGGGACAGGGAAGGGGGGGCTACACTGAAGCTTTCTTT	CSVVGPGQGRGGYTEAFF
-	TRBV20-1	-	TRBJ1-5	TGCAGTGCTAGAGGTGGGGGAGGCTACGAGCATTTT	CSARGGGGYEHF
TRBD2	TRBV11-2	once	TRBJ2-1	TGTGCCAGCAGCGGGACTAGCCTGGATGAGCAGTTCTTC	CASSGTSLDEQFF
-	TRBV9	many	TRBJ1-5	TGTGCCAGCAGCAACCGGGCCGAAAATCAGCCCCAGCATTTT	CASSNRAENQPQHF
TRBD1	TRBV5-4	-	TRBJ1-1	TGTGCCAGCAGCTTCGGGACAGGGCCCGGCATGAACACTGAAGCTTTCTTT	CASSFGTGPGMNTEAFF
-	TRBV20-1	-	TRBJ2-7	TGCAGTGCTAGCGGACAGACGGGAGCCTACGAGCAGTACTTC	CSASGQTGAYEQYF
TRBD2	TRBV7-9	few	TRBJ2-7	TGTGCCAGCAGTTTAACCGGCCTAGCGGGAGGGTCCTACGAGCAGTACTTC	CASSLTGLAGGSYEQYF
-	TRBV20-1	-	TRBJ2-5	TGCAGTGCTAGATATGGCGGAGTACGGGAGACCCAGTACTTC	CSARYGGVRETQYF
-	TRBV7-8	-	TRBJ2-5	TGTGCCAGCAGCTTGGCGCTCGGAACGGAGACCCAGTACTTC	CASSLALGTETQYF
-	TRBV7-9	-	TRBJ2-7	TGTGCCAGCAGCCAAGAGAGGGACATCACCTCCTACGAGCAGTACTTC	CASSQERDITSYEQYF
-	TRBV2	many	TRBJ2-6	TGTGCCAGCAGATCTTCGGGGGGGGCCAACGTCCTGACTTTC	CASRSSGGANVLTF
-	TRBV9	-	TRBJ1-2	TGTGCCAGCAGCCAAACAACGGGACACCTAAACTATGGCTACACCTTC	CASSQTTGHLNYGYTF
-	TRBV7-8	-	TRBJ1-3	TGTGCCAGCAGCCGACTAGCGGGAAACACCGTATATTTT	CASSRLAGNTVYF
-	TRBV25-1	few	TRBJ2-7	TGTGCCAGCAGTAACTCCGGGCCTGGCTACGAGCAGTACTTC	CASSNSGPGYEQYF
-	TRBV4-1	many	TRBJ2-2	TGCGCCTCAAAGGGGAACACCGGGGAGCTGTTTTTT	CASKGNTGELFF
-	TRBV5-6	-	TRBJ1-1	TGTGCCAGCAGCATCGGGGCCAAACCCTCTGAAGCTTTCTTT	CASSIGAKPSEAFF
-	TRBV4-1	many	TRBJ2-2	TGCGCCAGCAGCCAAGATCAAAGGTACCGGGAGCTGTTTTTT	CASSQDQRYRELFF
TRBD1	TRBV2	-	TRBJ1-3	TGTGCCAGCGACAGGGAATCCGGAAACACCATATATTTT	CASDRESGNTIYF
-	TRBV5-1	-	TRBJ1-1	TGCGCCAGCAGCTTGGTGGGGTCTGAGTACACTGAAGCTTTCTTT	CASSLVGSEYTEAFF
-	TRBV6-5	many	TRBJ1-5	TGTGCCAGCATCCCGACCTATCAGCCCCAGCATTTT	CASIPTYQPQHF
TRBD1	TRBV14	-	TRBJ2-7	TGTGCCAGCAGCCCCCCCCGGACAGGGTCCTACGAGCAGTACTTC	CASSPPRTGSYEQYF
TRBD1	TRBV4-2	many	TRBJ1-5	TGTGCCAGCAGCCTCTCGGGGACAGGCAATCAGCCCCAGCATTTT	CASSLSGTGNQPQHF
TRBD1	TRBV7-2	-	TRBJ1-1	TGTGCCAGCAGCGCCCCTAGGGGGCTAGCGGAAGCTTTCTTT	CASSAPRGLAEAFF
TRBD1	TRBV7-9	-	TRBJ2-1	TGTGCCAGCAGCGCGACAGGGAGCTCCTACAATGAGCAGTTCTTC	CASSATGSSYNEQFF
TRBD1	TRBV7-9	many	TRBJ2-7	TGTGCCAGCAGCTTAGCCGCAGGGGGCTCCTACGAGCAGTACTTC	CASSLAAGGSYEQYF
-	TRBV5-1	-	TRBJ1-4	TGCGCCAGCAGCTTGGACTTTCTCTCGGGGCTAAACACCGGGGAGCATGAAAAACTGTTTTTT	CASSLDFLSGLNTGEHEKLFF
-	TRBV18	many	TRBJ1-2	TGTGCCAGCTCACCACCCAACAGGGTTGGCTACACCTTC	CASSPPNRVGYTF
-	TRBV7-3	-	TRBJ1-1	TGTGCCAGCAGCTTAACCCCAGGTTATGAAGCTTTTTTT	CASSLTPGYEAFF
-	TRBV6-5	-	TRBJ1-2	TGTGCCAGCAGACGTAACCAGGACTATGGCTACACCTTC	CASRRNQDYGYTF
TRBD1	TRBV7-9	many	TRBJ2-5	TGTGCCAGCAGCGCCCAAACAGGGGCGCCGAGGGAGACCCAGTACTTC	CASSAQTGAPRETQYF
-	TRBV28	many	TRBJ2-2	TGTGCCAGCAGTTTGGGTAGCAGCCAGTATAGGTGGGAGCTGTTTTTT	CASSLGSSQYRWELFF
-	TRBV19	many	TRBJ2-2	TGTGCCAGTAGTATACAGGCCGGGGAGCTGTTTTTT	CASSIQAGELFF
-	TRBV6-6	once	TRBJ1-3	-	CAITGGQGITEAFFGQGTIYF
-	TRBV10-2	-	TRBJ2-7	TGCGCCAGCAGTGAGTCAGACAGGTCGAGGGAGCAGTACTTC	CASSESDRSREQYF
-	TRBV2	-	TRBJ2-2	TGTGCCAGCATCCACCGGGACCGAAACACCGGGGAGCTGTTTTTT	CASIHRDRNTGELFF
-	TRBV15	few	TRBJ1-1	TGTGCCACCAGCACCGGACGGGGATACACTGAAGCTTTCTTT	CATSTGRGYTEAFF
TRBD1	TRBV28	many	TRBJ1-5	TGTGCCAGCAGGTCTGAGGGGGCATCGCAGCCCCAGCATTTT	CASRSEGASQPQHF
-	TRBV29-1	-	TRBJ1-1	TGCAGCTCAGGTCAGGGTCCGAATGAAGCTTTCTTT	CSSGQGPNEAFF
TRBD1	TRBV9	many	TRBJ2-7	TGTGCCAGCAGCGGGAGACAGGGGCTCGACGAGCAGTACTTC	CASSGRQGLDEQYF
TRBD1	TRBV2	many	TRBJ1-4	TGTGCCAGCAGTCGGGACAGGGGACGCCCTACTAATGAAAAACTGTTTTTT	CASSRDRGRPTNEKLFF
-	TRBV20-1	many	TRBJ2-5	TGCAGTGCCGTATCAATAGAGACCCAGTACTTC	CSAVSIETQYF
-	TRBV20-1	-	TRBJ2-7	TGCAGTGCTGGTTACGAATGGGGTTATCTTTACGAGCAGTACTTC	CSAGYEWGYLYEQYF
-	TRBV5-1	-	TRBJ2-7	TGCGCCAGCAGCTTGGATTATGGGGGCGAGCAGTACTTC	CASSLDYGGEQYF
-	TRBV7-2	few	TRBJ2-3	TGTGCCAGCAGCTTAACAGCTTCCACAGATACGCAGTATTTT	CASSLTASTDTQYF
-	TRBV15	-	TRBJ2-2	TGTGCCACCAGCAGAGCCGGGGCGAACACCGGGGAGCTGTTTTTT	CATSRAGANTGELFF
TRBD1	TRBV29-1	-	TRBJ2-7	TGCAGCGTTGCGGACAGGGGGCCCGAGCAGTACTTC	CSVADRGPEQYF
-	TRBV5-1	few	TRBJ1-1	TGCGCCAGCAGCTTGGCCGTGTCGCGGGGGGCTGAAGCTTTCTTT	CASSLAVSRGAEAFF
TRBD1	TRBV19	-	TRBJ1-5	TGTGCCAGTAGTACAAGACAGGGGGATCAGCCCCAGCATTTT	CASSTRQGDQPQHF
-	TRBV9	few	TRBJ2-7	TGTGCCAGCAGCGTAGGGCCAGGGAACGAGCAGTACTTC	CASSVGPGNEQYF
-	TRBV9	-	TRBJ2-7	TGTGCCAACAGCGGATCCCGGGCTGGGTCATACGAGCAGTACTTC	CANSGSRAGSYEQYF
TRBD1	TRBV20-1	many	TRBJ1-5	TGCAGTGCCAGCGAAGGGACAGAGAGAGAACAGCCCCAGCATTTT	CSASEGTEREQPQHF
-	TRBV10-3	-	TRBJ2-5	TGTGCCATCGAGCAGGGGGGGATGATGGAGACCCAGTACTTC	CAIEQGGMMETQYF
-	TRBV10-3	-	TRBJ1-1	TGTGCCACTACCAGGGGCGCTGAAGCTTTCTTT	CATTRGAEAFF
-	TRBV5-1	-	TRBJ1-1	TGCGCCAGCAGACTAGAGGGGACAACGGCTTTCTTT	CASRLEGTTAFF
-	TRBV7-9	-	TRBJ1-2	TGTGCCAGCAGCTTAGTGGACAGTCTTTTAAACTATGGCTACACCTTC	CASSLVDSLLNYGYTF